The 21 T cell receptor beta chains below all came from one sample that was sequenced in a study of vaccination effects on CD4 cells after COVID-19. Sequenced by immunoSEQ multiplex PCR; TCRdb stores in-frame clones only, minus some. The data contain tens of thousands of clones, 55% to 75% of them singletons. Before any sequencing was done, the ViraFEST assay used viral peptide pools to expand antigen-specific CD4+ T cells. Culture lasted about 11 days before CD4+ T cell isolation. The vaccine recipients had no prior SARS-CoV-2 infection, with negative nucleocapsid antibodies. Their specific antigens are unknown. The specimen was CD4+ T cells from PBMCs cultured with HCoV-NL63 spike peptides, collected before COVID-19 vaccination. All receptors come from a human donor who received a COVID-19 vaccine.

The CDR3 DNA reads TGTGCCAGCAGCCTAATAGCGGGAGGGCCGGTCCACGAGCAGTACTTC. Its translation: CASSLIAGGPVHEQYF. The gene calls are TRBV7-2 and TRBJ2-7; 11 bases map to TRBD2. The CDR3 loop spans 16 amino acids. V lost 5 bases to trimming and J lost 5 bases; unmatched junction nucleotides: 11. CDR1 is SGHTA and CDR2 is FQGNSA in the germline V gene.

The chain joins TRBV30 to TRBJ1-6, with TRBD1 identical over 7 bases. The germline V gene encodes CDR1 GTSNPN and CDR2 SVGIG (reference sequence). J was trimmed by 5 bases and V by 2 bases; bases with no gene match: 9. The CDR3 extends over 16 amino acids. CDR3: CAWSFSGGADNSPLHF. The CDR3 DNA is TGTGCCTGGAGTTTTTCAGGGGGGGCAGATAATTCACCCCTCCACTTT.

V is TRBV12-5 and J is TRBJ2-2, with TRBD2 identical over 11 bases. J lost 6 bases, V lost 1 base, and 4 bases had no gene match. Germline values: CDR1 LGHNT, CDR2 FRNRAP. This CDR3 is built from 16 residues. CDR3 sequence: CASGLDSGRASGELFF. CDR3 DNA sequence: TGTGCTAGTGGTTTGGATAGCGGGAGGGCCTCCGGGGAGCTGTTTTTT.

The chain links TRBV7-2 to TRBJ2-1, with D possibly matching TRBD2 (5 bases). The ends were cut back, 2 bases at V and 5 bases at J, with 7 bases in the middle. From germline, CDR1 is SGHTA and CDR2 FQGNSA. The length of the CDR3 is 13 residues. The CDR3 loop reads CASSLSRDNEQFF. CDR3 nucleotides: TGTGCCAGCAGCTTATCGAGGGACAATGAGCAGTTCTTC. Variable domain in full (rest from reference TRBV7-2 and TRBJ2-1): GAGVSQSPSNKVTEKGKDVELRCDPISGHTALYWYRQSLGQGLEFLIYFQGNSAPDKSGLPSDRFSAERTGGSVSTLTIQRTQQEDSAVYLCASSLSRDNEQFFGPGTRLTVL.

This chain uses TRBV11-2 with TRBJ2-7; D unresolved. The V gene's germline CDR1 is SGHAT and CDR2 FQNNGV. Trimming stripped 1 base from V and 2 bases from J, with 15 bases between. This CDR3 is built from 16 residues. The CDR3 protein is CASSLGSGVTAYEQYF. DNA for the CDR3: TGTGCCAGCAGCTTAGGCAGTGGGGTTACGGCCTACGAGCAGTACTTC.

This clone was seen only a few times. The CDR3 region is CASRRAIMSYGYTF. The DNA of the CDR3 is TGTGCCTCTCGGAGGGCAATTATGAGCTATGGCTACACCTTC. This chain uses TRBV7-2 with TRBJ1-2; D call uncertain. This CDR3 region has 14 residues. The germline V gene encodes CDR1 SGHTA and CDR2 FQGNSA. V shed 11 bases and J shed 4 bases, with 20 bases lying between them.

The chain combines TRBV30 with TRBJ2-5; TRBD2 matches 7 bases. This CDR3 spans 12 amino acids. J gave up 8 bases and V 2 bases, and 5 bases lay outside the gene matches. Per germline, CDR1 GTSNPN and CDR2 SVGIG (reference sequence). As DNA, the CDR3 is TGTGCCTGGAGTCAAAGCGGGACTACCCAGTACTTC. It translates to CAWSQSGTTQYF.

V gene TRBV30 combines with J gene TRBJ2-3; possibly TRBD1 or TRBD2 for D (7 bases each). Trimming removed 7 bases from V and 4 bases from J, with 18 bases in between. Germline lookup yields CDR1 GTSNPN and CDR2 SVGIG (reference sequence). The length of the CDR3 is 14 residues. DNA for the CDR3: TGTGCCTCCCCCAGGGGGGGGACGGCAGATACGCAGTATTTT. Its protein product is CASPRGGTADTQYF.

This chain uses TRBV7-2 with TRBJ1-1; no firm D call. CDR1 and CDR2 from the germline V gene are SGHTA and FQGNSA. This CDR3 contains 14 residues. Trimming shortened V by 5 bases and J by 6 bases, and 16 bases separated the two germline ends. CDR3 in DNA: TGTGCCAGCAGCACCTATGACCGGGCGCCTGAAGCTTTCTTT. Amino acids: CASSTYDRAPEAFF.

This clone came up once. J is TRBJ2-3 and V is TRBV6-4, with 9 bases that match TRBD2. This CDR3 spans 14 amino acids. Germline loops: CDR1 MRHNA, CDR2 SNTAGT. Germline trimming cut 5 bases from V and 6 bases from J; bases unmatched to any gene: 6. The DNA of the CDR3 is TGTGCCAGCAGTCCCGGACTAGCGTCGGATACGCAGTATTTT. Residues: CASSPGLASDTQYF.

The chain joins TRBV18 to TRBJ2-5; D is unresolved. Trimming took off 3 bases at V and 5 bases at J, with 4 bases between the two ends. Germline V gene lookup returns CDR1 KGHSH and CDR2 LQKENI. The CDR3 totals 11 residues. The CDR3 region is CASSPKETQYF. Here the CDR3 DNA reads TGTGCCAGCTCACCGAAGGAGACCCAGTACTTC.

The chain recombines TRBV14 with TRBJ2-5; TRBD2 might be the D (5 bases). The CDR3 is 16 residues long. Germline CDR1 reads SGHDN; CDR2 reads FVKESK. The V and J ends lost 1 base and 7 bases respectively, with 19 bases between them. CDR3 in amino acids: CASSQVPASHEGTQYF. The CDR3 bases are TGTGCCAGCAGCCAAGTGCCGGCCTCGCACGAGGGGACCCAGTACTTC.

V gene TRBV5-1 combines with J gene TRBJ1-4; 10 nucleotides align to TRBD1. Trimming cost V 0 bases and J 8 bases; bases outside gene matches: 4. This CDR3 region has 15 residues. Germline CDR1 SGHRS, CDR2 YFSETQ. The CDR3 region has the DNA TGCGCCAGCAGCTTGGGATTGACAGGGGGCGAAAAACTGTTTTTT. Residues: CASSLGLTGGEKLFF.

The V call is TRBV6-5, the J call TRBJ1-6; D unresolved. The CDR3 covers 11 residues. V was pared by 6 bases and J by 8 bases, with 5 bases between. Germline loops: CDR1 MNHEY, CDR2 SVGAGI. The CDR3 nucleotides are TGTGCCAGCAGAGAGGATTCACCCCTCCACTTT. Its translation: CASREDSPLHF.

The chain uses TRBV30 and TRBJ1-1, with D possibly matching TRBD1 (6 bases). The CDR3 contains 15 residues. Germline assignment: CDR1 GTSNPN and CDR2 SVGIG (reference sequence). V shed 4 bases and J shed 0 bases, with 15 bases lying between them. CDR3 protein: CAWIFGGQLNTEAFF. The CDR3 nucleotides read TGTGCCTGGATATTTGGGGGGCAGTTGAACACTGAAGCTTTCTTT.

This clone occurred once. The CDR3 nucleotides are TGTGCCAGCAGACAGGGGGCGGGAAACACTGAAGCTTTCTTT. It codes for CASRQGAGNTEAFF. The V and J genes are TRBV6-5 and TRBJ1-1; 9 nucleotides line up with TRBD1. V lost 6 bases, J lost 2 bases, and 4 bases stayed unmatched. The CDR3 is made up of 14 amino acids. Germline assignment: CDR1 MNHEY and CDR2 SVGAGI.

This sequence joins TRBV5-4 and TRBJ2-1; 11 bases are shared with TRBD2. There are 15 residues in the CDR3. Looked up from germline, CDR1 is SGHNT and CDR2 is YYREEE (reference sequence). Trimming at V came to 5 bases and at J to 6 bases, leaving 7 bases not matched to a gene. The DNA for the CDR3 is TGTGCCAGCAGTCAAACTAGCGGGAGTTTCAATGAGCAGTTCTTC. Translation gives CASSQTSGSFNEQFF.

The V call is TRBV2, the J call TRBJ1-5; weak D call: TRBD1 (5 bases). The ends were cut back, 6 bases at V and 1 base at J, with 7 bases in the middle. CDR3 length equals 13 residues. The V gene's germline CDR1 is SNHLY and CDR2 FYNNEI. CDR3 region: CASRGGSNQPQHF. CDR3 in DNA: TGTGCCAGCAGGGGGGGAAGCAATCAGCCCCAGCATTTT.

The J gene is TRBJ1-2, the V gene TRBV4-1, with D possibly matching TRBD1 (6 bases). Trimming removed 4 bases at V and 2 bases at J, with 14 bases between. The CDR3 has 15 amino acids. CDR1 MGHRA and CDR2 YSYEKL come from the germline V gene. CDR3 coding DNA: TGCGCCAGCAGCCTTGGAGGGGGATCAAACTATGGCTACACCTTC. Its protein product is CASSLGGGSNYGYTF.

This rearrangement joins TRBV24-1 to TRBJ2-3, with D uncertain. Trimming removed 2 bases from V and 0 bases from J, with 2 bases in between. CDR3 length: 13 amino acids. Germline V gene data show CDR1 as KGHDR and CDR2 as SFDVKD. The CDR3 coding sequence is TGTGCCACCAGTGATTACAGCACAGATACGCAGTATTTT. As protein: CATSDYSTDTQYF.

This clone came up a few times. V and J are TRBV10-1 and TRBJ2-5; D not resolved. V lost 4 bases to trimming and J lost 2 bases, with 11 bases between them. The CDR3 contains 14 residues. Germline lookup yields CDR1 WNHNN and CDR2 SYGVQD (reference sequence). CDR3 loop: CASSAITTQETQYF. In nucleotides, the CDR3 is TGCGCCAGCAGTGCGATAACGACTCAAGAGACCCAGTACTTC.